Sequencing of this T cell receptor beta chain was carried out in a study of patients and donors after allogeneic stem cell transplantation. TCRdb re-analysed the RT-PCR reads in MiXCR, keeping a single row per CDR3 protein. This repertoire shows hundreds of thousands of distinct CDR3 sequences, 14% found once; its top ten account for roughly 12%. The CDR3 contains 12 residues. Germline V lookup: CDR1 SGDLS, CDR2 YYNGEE. V was shortened by 0 bases and J by 14 bases, with 9 bases between the two germline ends. There are a few counts of this clonotype. The sample taken for sequencing was blood, either unsorted or a sorted T cell fraction (not recorded which). The clonotype was recovered from a human donor who was either an allogeneic HSCT recipient or a stem cell or donor lymphocyte infusion donor (not recorded which). It is not recorded whose cells these are; they may come from a transplant donor. This rearrangement joins TRBV9 to TRBJ1-6; a weak D match, TRBD1 (5 bases). This CDR3 reads CASSVVGGTLHF. As DNA, the CDR3 is TGTGCCAGCAGCGTAGTCGGGGGAACCCTCCACTTT.